What follows describes a single T cell receptor beta chain. No antigen is known for it. Germline CDR1 and CDR2: LGHNA and YSLEER. The CDR3 is 17 amino acids. Trimming cost V 4 bases and J 2 bases; bases outside gene matches: 11. Expressed TCRB transcripts were sequenced because the isolated RNA had all been reverse transcribed beforehand. Generated by immunoSEQ multiplex PCR, the TCRdb table keeps only in-frame clones and is missing some. The profile covers about 150,000 clones, with about 8.1% appearing a single time and 0.55% to 0.75% taken by the ten largest. The data were taken from a study of beta chain features in type 1 diabetes. Findings of the study overall: All four CD4+ subsets from Type 1 diabetes patients carried moderately but significantly shorter TCRB CDR3s. PCR might favor shorter templates, equally in patients and controls.

The sample comprised central memory CD4+ T cells from blood. The chain has TRBV4-3 and TRBJ2-1; 7 bases line up with TRBD2. The sequence was obtained from a young man in good health. CDR3 coding DNA: TGCGCCAGCAGCCCGGGGACCTGGGGAGGGACCTACAATGAGCAGTTCTTC. Translated: CASSPGTWGGTYNEQFF.